A few counts support the clone carrying this TCR beta chain. The sample holds other DNA sequences that translate to the same CDR3. The data stem from a study of blood T cell repertoires in COVID-19. Overall study: In each case, the material was cDNA or gDNA derived from T cells, B-cell-depleted T cells, or PBMCs.

There are 15 residues in the CDR3. V lost 2 bases and J lost 0, with 8 bases in between. CDR1 is MNHEY, CDR2 SMNVEV, per germline (reference sequence). TCRdb keeps only in-frame clones here, not all; method: immunoSEQ multiplex PCR. The sample records about 140,000 clones, roughly 88% being singletons. The rearrangement joins TRBV27 to TRBJ2-1; weak D call: TRBD2 (5 bases). Sequencing was performed on peripheral blood. The receptor was derived from a man in his 60s with active or convalescent COVID-19. CDR3 region: CASSLRGSSYNEQFF. DNA of the CDR3: TGTGCCAGCAGTTTAAGAGGGTCCTCCTACAATGAGCAGTTCTTC.